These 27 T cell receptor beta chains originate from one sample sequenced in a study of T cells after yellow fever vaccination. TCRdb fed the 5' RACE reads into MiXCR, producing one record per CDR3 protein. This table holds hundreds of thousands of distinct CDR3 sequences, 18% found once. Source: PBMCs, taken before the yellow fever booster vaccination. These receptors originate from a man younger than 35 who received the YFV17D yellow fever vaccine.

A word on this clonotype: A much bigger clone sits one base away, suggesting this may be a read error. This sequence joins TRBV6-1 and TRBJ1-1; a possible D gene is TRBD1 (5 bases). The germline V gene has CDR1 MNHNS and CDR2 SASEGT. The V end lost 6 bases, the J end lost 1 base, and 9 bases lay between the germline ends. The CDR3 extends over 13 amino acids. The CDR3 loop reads CASRSDRNTEAFF. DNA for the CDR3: TGTGCCAGCAGGTCCGACAGGAACACTGAAGCTTTCTTT.

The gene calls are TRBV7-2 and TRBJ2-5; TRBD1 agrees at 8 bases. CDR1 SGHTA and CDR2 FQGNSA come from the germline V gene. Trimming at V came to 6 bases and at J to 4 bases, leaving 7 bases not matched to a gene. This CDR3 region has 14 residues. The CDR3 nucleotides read TGTGCCAGCAGTCGAAGACAGGGGAGAGAGACCCAGTACTTC. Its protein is CASSRRQGRETQYF.

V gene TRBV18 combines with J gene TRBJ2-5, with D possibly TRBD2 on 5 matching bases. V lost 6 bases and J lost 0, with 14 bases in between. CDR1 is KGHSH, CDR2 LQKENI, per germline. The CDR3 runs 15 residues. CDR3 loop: CASSPWTGHQETQYF. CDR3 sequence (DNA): TGTGCCAGCTCCCCGTGGACTGGGCACCAAGAGACCCAGTACTTC.

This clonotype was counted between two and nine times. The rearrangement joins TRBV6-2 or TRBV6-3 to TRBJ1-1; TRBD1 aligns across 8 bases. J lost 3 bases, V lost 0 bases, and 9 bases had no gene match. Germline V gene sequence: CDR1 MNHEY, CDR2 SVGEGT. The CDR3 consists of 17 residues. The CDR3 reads CASSYSMAGGLDTEAFF. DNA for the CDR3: TGTGCCAGCAGTTACTCGATGGCAGGGGGCCTTGACACTGAAGCTTTCTTT.

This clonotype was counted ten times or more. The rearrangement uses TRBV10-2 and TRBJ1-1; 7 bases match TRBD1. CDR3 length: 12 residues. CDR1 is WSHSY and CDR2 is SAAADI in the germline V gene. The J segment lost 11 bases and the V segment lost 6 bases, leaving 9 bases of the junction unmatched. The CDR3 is CASSPRGFRAFF. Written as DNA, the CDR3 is TGCGCCAGCAGCCCCAGGGGGTTTAGGGCTTTCTTT.

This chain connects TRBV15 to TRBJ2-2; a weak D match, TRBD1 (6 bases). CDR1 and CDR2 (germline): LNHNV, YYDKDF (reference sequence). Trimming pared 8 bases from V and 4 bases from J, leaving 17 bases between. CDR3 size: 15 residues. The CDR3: CATESPRGSTGELFF. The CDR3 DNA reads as TGTGCCACCGAGAGTCCCAGGGGTAGCACCGGGGAGCTGTTTTTT.

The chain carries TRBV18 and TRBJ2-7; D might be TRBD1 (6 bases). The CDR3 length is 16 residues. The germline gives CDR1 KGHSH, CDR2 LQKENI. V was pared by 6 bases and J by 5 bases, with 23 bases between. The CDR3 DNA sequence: TGTGCCAGCTCTCCCGTTTCCACGGGACATGCCAACGAGCAGTACTTC. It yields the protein CASSPVSTGHANEQYF. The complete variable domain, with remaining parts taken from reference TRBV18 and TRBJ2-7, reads NAGVMQNPRHLVRRRGQEARLRCSPMKGHSHVYWYRQLPEEGLKFMVYLQKENIIDESGMPKERFSAEFPKEGPSILRIQQVVRGDSAAYFCASSPVSTGHANEQYFGPGTRLTVT.

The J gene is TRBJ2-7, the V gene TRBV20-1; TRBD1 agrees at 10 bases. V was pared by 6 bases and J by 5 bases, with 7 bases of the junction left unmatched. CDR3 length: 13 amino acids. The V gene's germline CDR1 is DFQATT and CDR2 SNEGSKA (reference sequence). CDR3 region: CSALTGGGDEQYF. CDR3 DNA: TGCAGTGCCCTGACAGGGGGCGGCGACGAGCAGTACTTC.

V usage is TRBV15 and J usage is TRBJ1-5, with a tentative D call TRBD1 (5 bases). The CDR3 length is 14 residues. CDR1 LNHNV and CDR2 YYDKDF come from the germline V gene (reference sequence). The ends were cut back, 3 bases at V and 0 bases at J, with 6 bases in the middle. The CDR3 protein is CATSSRVSNQPQHF. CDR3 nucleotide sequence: TGTGCCACCAGCAGCAGGGTTAGCAATCAGCCCCAGCATTTT.

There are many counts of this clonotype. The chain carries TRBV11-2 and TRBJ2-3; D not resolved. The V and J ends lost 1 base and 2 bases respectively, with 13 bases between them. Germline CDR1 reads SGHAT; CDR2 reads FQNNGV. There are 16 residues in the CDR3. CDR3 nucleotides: TGTGCCAGCAGCTTAGCCCATGGGTCCTCCACAGATACGCAGTATTTT. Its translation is CASSLAHGSSTDTQYF.

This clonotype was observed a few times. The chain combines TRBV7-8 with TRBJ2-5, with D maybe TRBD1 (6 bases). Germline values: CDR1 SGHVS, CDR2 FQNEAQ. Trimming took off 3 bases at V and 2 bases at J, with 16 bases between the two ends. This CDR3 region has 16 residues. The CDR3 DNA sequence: TGTGCCAGCAGCTTCCAATTGAGACAGGAGCAAGAGACCCAGTACTTC. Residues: CASSFQLRQEQETQYF.

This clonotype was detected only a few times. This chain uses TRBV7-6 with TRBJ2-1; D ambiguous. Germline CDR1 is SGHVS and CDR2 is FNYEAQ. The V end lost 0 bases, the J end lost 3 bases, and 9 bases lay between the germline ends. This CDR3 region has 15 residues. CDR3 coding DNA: TGTGCCAGCAGCTTAGCCAAATGGTTCTACAATGAGCAGTTCTTC. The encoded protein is CASSLAKWFYNEQFF. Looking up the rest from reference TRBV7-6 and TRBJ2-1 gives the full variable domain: GAGVSQSPRYKVTKRGQDVALRCDPISGHVSLYWYRQALGQGPEFLTYFNYEAQQDKSGLPNDRFSAERPEGSISTLTIQRTEQRDSAMYRCASSLAKWFYNEQFFGPGTRLTVL.

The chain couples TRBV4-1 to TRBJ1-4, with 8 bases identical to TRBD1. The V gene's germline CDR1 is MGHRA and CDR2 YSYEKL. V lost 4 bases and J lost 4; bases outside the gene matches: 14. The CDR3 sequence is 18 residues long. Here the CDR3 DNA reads TGCGCCAGCAGCCGCGAAGACAGGGGCTCTTCCTTTAATGAAAAACTGTTTTTT. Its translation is CASSREDRGSSFNEKLFF.

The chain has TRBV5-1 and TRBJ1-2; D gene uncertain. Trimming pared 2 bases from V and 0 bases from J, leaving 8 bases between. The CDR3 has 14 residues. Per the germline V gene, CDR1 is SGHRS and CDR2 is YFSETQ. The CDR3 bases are TGCGCCAGCAGCTTAAGGGCCGCTAACTATGGCTACACCTTC. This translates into CASSLRAANYGYTF.

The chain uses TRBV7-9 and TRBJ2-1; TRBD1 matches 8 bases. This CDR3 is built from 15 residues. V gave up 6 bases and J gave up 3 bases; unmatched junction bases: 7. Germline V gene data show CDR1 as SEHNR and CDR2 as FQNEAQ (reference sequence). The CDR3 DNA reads TGTGCCAGCAGTTTGCAGGGGGCAAACTACAATGAGCAGTTCTTC. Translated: CASSLQGANYNEQFF.

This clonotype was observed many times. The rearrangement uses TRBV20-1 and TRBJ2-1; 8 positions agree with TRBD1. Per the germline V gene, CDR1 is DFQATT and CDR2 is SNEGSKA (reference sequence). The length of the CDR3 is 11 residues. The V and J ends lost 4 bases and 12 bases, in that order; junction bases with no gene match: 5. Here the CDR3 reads CSAINRGVQFF. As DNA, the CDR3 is TGCAGTGCTATTAACAGGGGGGTGCAGTTCTTC.

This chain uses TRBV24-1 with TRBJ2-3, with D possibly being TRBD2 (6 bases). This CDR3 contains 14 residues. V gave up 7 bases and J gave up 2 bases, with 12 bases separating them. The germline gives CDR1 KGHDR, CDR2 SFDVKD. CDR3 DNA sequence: TGTGCCACCAGAGGAGGGAAGCACACAGATACGCAGTATTTT. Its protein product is CATRGGKHTDTQYF.

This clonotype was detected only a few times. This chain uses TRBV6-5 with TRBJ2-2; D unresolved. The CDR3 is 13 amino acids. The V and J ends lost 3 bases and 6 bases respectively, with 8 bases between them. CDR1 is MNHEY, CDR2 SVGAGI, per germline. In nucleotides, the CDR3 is TGTGCCAGCAGTTATCATGGATCCGGGGAGCTGTTTTTT. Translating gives CASSYHGSGELFF.

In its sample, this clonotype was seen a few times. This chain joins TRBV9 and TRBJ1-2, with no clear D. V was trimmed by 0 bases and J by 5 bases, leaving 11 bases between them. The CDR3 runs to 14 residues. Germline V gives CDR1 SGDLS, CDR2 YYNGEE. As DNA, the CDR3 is TGTGCCAGCAGCGTAGATAACAGCGGTTATGGCTACACCTTC. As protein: CASSVDNSGYGYTF.

The CDR3 DNA is TGTGCCAGCAGCCCAGCGGGGGCCCTATACGAGCAGTACGTC. It codes for CASSPAGALYEQYV. The genes are TRBV7-9 and TRBJ2-7, with 8 positions matching TRBD2. J was trimmed by 4 bases and V by 5 bases; bases with no gene match: 7. The CDR3 covers 14 residues. Germline CDR1 SEHNR, CDR2 FQNEAQ (reference sequence).

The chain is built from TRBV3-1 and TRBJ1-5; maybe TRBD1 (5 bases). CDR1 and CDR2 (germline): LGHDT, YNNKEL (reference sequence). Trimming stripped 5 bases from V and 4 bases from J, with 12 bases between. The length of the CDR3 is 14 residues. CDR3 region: CASSSLGGNQPQHF. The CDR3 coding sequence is TGTGCCAGCAGCTCCCTGGGGGGAAATCAGCCCCAGCATTTT.

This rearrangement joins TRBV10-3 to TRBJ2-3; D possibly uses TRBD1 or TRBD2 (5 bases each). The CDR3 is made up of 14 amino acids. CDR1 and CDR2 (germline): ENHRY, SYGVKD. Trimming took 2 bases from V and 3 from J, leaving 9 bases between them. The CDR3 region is CAISEPGATDTQYF. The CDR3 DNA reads TGTGCCATCAGTGAGCCCGGGGCGACAGATACGCAGTATTTT.

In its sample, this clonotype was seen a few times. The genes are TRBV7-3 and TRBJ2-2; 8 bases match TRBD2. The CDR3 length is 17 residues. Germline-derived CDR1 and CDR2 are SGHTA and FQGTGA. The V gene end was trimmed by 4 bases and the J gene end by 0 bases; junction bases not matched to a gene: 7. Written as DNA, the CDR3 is TGTGCCAGCAGCTCAACCTCAGCGGGAGCGAACACCGGGGAGCTGTTTTTT. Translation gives CASSSTSAGANTGELFF. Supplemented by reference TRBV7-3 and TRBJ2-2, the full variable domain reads GAGVSQTPSNKVTEKGKYVELRCDPISGHTALYWYRQSLGQGPEFLIYFQGTGAADDSGLPNDRFFAVRPEGSVSTLKIQRTERGDSAVYLCASSSTSAGANTGELFFGEGSRLTVL.

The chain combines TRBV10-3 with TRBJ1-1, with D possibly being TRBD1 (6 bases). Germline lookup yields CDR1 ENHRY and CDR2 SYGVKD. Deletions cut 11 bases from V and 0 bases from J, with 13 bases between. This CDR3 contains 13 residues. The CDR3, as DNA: TGTGCCGCCGAACAGGGCATGAACACTGAAGCTTTCTTT. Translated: CAAEQGMNTEAFF.

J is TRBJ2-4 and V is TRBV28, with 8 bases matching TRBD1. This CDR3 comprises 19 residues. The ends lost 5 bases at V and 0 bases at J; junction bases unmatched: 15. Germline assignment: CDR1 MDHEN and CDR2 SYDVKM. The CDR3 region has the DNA TGTGCCAGCAGTGTCCGACAGGGGTATTTACTTCTAGCCAAAAACATTCAGTACTTC. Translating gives CASSVRQGYLLLAKNIQYF.

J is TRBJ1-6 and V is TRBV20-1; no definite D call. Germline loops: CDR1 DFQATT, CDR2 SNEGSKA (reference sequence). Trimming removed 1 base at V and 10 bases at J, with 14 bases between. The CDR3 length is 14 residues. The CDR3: CSARVTSGGSPLHF. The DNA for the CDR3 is TGCAGTGCTAGAGTCACGTCGGGAGGCTCACCCCTCCACTTT.

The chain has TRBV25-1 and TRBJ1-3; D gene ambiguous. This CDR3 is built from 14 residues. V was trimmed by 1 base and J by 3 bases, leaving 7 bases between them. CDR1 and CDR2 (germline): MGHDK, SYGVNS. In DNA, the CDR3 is TGTGCCAGCAGTGAATCGAGGCTTGGAAACACCATATATTTT. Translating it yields CASSESRLGNTIYF.